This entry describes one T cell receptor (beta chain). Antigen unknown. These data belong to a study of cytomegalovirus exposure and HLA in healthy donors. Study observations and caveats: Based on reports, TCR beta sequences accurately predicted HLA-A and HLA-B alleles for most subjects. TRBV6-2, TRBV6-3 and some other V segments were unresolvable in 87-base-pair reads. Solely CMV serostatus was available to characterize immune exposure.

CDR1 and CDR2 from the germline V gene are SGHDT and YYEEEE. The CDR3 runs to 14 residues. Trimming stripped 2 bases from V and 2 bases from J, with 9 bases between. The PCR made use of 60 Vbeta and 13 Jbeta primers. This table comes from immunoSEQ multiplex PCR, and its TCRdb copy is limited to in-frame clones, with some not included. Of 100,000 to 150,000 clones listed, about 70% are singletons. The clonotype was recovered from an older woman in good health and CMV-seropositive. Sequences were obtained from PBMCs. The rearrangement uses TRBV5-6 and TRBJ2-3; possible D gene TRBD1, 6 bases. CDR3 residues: CASSLQGDTDTQYF. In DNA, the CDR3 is TGTGCCAGCAGCTTACAGGGAGACACAGATACGCAGTATTTT.